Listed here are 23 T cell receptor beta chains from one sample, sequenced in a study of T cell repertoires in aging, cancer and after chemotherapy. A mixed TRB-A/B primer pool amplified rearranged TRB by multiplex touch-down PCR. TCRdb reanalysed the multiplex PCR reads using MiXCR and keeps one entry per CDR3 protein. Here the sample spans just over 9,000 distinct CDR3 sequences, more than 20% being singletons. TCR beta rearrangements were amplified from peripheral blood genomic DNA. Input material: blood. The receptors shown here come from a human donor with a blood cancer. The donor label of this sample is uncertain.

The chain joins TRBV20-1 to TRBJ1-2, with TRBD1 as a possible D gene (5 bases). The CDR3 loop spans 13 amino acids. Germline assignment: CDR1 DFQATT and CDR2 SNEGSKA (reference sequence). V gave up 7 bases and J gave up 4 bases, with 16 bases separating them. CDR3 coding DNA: TGCAGTGTTTACCGGGACCCCCGCTATGGCTACACCTTC. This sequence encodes CSVYRDPRYGYTF.

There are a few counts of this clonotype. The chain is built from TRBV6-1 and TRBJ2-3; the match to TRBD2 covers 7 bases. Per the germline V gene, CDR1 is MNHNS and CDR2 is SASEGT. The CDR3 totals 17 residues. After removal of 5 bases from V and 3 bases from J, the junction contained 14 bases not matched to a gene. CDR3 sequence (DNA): TGTGCCAGCAGTCACTCGGGGACTAACCCTATTACAGATACGCAGTATTTT. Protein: CASSHSGTNPITDTQYF.

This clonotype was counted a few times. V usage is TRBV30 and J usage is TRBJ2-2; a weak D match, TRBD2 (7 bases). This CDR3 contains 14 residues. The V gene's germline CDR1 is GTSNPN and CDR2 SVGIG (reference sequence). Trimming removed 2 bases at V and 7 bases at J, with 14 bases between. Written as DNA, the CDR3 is TGTGCCTGGAGTTTCGGGGGGCAGAACGGGGAGCTGTTTTTT. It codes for CAWSFGGQNGELFF.

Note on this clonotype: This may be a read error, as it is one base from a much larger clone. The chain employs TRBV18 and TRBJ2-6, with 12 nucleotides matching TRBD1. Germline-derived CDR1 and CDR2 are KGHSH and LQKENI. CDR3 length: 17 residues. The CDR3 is CVSSPGQGAPGANVLTF. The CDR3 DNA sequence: TGTGTCAGCTCACCGGGACAGGGGGCCCCTGGGGCCAACGTCCTGACTTTC.

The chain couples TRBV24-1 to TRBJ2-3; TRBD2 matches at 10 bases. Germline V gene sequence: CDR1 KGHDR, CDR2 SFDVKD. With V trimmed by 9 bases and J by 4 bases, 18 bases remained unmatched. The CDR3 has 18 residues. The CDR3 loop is CATPKGTSAPKCADTQYF. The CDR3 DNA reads TGTGCCACCCCGAAGGGGACTAGCGCCCCTAAATGCGCAGATACGCAGTATTTT.

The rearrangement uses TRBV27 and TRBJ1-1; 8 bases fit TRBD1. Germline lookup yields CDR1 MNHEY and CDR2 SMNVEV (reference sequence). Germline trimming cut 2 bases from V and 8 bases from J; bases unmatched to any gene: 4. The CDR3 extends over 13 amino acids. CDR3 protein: CASSLDRGTEAFF. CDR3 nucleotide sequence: TGTGCCAGCAGTTTAGACAGGGGTACAGAAGCTTTCTTT.

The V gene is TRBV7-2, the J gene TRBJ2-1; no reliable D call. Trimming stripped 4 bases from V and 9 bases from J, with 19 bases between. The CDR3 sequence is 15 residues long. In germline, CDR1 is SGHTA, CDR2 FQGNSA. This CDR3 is CASSSDPLVISEQFF. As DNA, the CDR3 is TGTGCCAGCAGCTCCGACCCGTTGGTCATAAGTGAGCAGTTCTTC.

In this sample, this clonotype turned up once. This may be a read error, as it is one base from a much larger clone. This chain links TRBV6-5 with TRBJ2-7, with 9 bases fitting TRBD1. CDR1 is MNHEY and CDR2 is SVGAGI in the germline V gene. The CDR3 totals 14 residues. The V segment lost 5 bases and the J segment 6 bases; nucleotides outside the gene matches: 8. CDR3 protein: CASSPGQGACEQYF. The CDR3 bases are TGTGCCAGCAGTCCGGGACAGGGAGCCTGCGAGCAGTACTTC.

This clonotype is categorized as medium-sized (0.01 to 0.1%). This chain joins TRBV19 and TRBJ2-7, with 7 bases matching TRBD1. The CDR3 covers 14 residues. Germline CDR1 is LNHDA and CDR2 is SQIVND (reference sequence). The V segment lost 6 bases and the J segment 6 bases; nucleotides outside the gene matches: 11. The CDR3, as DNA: TGTGCCAGTAGCCCTAGACAGGGATTCAGCGAGCAGTACTTC. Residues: CASSPRQGFSEQYF.

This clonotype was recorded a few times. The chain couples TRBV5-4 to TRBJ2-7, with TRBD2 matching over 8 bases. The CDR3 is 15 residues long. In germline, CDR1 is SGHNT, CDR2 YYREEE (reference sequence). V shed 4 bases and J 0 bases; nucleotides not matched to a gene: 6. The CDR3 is CASSQGLESSYEQYF. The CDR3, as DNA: TGTGCCAGCAGCCAGGGACTAGAGAGCTCCTACGAGCAGTACTTC. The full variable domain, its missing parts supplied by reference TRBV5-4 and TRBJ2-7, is ETGVTQSPTHLIKTRGQQVTLRCSSQSGHNTVSWYQQALGQGPQFIFQYYREEENGRGNFPPRFSGLQFPNYSSELNVNALELDDSALYLCASSQGLESSYEQYFGPGTRLTVT.

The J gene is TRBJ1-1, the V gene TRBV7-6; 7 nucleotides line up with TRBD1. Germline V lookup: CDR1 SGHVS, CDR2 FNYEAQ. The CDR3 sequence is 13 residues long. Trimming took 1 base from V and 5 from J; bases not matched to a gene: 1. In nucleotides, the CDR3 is TGTGCCAGCAGCTTAGAGGGGGCGACTGAAGCTTTCTTT. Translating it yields CASSLEGATEAFF.

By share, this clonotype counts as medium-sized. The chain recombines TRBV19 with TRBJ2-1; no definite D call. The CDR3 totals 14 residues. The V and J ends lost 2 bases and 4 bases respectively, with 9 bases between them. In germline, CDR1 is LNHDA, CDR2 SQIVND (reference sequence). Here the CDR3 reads CASSISWGYNEQFF. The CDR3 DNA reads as TGTGCCAGTAGTATAAGCTGGGGATACAATGAGCAGTTCTTC. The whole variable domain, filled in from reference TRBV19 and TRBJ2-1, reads DGGITQSPKYLFRKEGQNVTLSCEQNLNHDAMYWYRQDPGQGLRLIYYSQIVNDFQKGDIAEGYSVSREKKESFPLTVTSAQKNPTAFYLCASSISWGYNEQFFGPGTRLTVL.

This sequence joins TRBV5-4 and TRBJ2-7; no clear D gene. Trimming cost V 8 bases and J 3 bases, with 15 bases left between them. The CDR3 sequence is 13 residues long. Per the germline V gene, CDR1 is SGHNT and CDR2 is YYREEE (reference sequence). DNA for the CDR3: TGTGCCAGTTCTTCGGACGGCAGCTACGAGCAGTACTTC. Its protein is CASSSDGSYEQYF.

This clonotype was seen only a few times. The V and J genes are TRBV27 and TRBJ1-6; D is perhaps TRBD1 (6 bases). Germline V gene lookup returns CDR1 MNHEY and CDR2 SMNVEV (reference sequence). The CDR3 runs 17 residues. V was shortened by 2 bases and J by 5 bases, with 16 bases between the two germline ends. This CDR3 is CASSLKIGQINNSPLHF. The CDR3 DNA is TGTGCCAGCAGTTTAAAGATAGGACAGATAAATAATTCACCCCTCCACTTT.

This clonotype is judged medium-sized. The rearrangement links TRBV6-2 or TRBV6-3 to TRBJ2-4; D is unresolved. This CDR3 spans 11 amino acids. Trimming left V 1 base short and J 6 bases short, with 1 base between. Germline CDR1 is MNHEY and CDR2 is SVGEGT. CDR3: CASSYLNIQYF. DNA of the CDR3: TGTGCCAGCAGTTACTTAAACATTCAGTACTTC.

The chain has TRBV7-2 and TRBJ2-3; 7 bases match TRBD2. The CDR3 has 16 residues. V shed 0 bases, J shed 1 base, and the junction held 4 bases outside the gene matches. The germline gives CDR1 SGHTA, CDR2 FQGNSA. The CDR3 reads CASSLAGLEGTDTQYF. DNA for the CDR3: TGTGCCAGCAGCTTAGCCGGACTAGAGGGCACAGATACGCAGTATTTT.

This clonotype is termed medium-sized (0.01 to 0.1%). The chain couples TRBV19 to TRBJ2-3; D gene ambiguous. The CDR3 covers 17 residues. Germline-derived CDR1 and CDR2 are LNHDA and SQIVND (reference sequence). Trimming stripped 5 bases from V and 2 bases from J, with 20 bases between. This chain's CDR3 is CASSGPIGNSYTDTQYF. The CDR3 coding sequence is TGTGCCAGTAGTGGACCGATCGGCAACTCGTACACAGATACGCAGTATTTT.

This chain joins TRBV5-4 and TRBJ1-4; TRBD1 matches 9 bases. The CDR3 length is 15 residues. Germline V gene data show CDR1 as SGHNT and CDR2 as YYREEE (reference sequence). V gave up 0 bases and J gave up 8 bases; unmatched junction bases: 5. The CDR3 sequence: CASSLDRGLGEKLFF. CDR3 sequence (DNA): TGTGCCAGCAGCTTGGACAGGGGGCTCGGAGAAAAACTGTTTTTT.

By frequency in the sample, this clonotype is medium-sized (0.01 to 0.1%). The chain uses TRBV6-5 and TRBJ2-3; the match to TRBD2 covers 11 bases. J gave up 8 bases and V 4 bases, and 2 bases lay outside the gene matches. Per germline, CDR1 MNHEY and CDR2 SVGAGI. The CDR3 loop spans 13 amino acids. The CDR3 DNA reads TGTGCCAGCAGTTCCGGACTAGCGGGTACGCAGTATTTT. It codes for CASSSGLAGTQYF.

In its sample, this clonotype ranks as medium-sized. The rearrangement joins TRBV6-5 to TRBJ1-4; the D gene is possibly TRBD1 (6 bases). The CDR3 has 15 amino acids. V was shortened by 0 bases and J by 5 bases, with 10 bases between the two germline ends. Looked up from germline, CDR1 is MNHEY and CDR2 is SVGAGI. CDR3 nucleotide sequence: TGTGCCAGCAGTTACTCAGGGGGGGAGAATGAAAAACTGTTTTTT. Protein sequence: CASSYSGGENEKLFF.

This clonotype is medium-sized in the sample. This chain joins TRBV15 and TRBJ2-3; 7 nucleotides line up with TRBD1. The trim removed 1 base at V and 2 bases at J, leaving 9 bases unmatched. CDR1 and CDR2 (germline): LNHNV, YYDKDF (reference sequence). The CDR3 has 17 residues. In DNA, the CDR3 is TGTGCCACCAGCAGAGGAAAGGACAGGCCGTACACAGATACGCAGTATTTT. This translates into CATSRGKDRPYTDTQYF.

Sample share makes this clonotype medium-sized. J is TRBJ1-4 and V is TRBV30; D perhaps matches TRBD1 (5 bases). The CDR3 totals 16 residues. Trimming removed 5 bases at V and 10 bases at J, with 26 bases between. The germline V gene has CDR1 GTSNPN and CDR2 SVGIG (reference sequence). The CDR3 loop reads CAWADGGTADSGKLFF. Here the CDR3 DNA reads TGTGCCTGGGCAGATGGTGGGACGGCCGATTCCGGAAAACTGTTTTTT.

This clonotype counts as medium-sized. The CDR3 spells CASSEQGRGDEKLFF. CDR3 coding DNA: TGTGCCAGCAGTGAACAGGGGAGAGGGGATGAAAAACTGTTTTTT. The rearrangement joins TRBV6-1 to TRBJ1-4; D perhaps matches TRBD1 (6 bases). CDR3 length: 15 amino acids. Germline V gene data show CDR1 as MNHNS and CDR2 as SASEGT. The V end lost 2 bases, the J end lost 6 bases, and 13 bases lay between the germline ends.